One sample yielded the 29 T cell receptor beta chains listed below, sequenced in a study of T cells in Graves' hyperthyroidism and ophthalmopathy. TCR beta CDR3 region amplification was performed from RNA transcripts. HTBI primers drove first-round RT-PCR of the TCR CDR3. Each CDR3 protein is one row after TCRdb ran MiXCR on the multiplex PCR reads. The sample lists 500,000 to 550,000 distinct CDR3 sequences, roughly 20% occurring once. Sequenced sample: blood. These receptors originate from a young man with Graves' hyperthyroidism.

Many counts were recorded for this clonotype. The chain is built from TRBV13 and TRBJ2-7; D is ambiguous. This CDR3 has 12 residues. Deletions cut 2 bases from V and 3 bases from J, with 5 bases between. Per the germline V gene, CDR1 is PRHDT and CDR2 is FYEKMQ (reference sequence). DNA of the CDR3: TGTGCCAGCAGCTTAAGGGACTACGAGCAGTACTTC. As protein: CASSLRDYEQYF.

This clonotype was seen many times. V and J are TRBV6-5 and TRBJ2-2; the D is unclear. Trimming shortened V by 2 bases and J by 3 bases, and 10 bases separated the two germline ends. Germline CDR1 and CDR2: MNHEY and SVGAGI. The CDR3 has 15 residues. CDR3 nucleotides: TGTGCCAGCAGTTACACGGCAGCTTACACCGGGGAGCTGTTTTTT. Its translation is CASSYTAAYTGELFF.

The count of this clonotype is one. V and J are TRBV5-1 and TRBJ1-1; possible D gene TRBD1, 5 bases. From germline, CDR1 is SGHRS and CDR2 YFSETQ. Deletions cut 7 bases from V and 0 bases from J, with 10 bases between. CDR3 length equals 13 residues. The CDR3 DNA follows: TGCGCCAGCCATGGGACGGTGAACACTGAAGCTTTCTTT. The encoded protein is CASHGTVNTEAFF.

This clonotype was observed at least ten times. This CDR3 is CASRLGTSSYEQYF. CDR3 bases: TGTGCCAGCAGACTTGGAACTAGCTCCTACGAGCAGTACTTC. The J gene is TRBJ2-7, the V gene TRBV28; D is possibly TRBD2 (5 bases). The germline gives CDR1 MDHEN, CDR2 SYDVKM. The V and J ends lost 6 bases and 0 bases respectively, with 12 bases between them. This CDR3 comprises 14 residues.

Concerning this clonotype: A much larger clonotype is one base distant, so this may be a read error. CDR3 sequence: CASAFEGVVPQRF. Written as DNA, the CDR3 is TGTGCTAGTGCCTTCGAGGGGGTAGTGCCCCAGCGTTTT. The J gene is TRBJ1-5, the V gene TRBV12-5, with a weak D call TRBD1 (6 bases). The CDR3 loop spans 13 amino acids. Germline V gene lookup returns CDR1 LGHNT and CDR2 FRNRAP.

This clonotype occurred many times. The genes are TRBV19 and TRBJ2-2, with no clear D. The CDR3 covers 11 residues. V dropped 7 bases and J dropped 7 bases, with 7 bases sitting between them. Per the germline V gene, CDR1 is LNHDA and CDR2 is SQIVND (reference sequence). The CDR3 sequence is CASTLGGELFF. CDR3 DNA: TGTGCCAGTACCTTAGGCGGGGAGCTGTTTTTT.

This clonotype was observed at least ten times. The rearrangement links TRBV12-3 or TRBV12-4 to TRBJ2-5; no definite D call. The CDR3 sequence is 12 residues long. Trimming removed 3 bases at V and 4 bases at J, with 6 bases between. CDR3 coding DNA: TGTGCCAGCAGTTTTTGGGGAGAGACCCAGTACTTC. Translating gives CASSFWGETQYF.

This clonotype was observed once. A much larger clone lies a single base off, so this may be a read error. The chain couples TRBV2 to TRBJ1-2, with D unresolved. Trimming stripped 2 bases from V and 1 base from J, with 5 bases between. The CDR3 consists of 13 residues. From germline, CDR1 is SNHLY and CDR2 FYNNEI. CDR3 sequence: CASSEHGNYGYTF. CDR3 DNA: TGTGCCAGCAGTGAACATGGTAACTATGGCTACACCTTC.

The CDR3 DNA follows: TGTGCCAGCAGTTACCATGGGCAAGAGACCCAGTACTTC. As protein: CASSYHGQETQYF. The chain uses TRBV6-5 and TRBJ2-5; the D is unclear. Trimming left V 2 bases short and J 2 bases short, with 6 bases between. The germline V gene has CDR1 MNHEY and CDR2 SVGAGI. CDR3 length: 13 residues.

This clonotype was observed at least ten times. The CDR3 sequence is CASSPDSGVSEQYF. The CDR3 DNA follows: TGTGCCAGCAGTCCGGACTCGGGCGTATCCGAGCAGTACTTC. The chain employs TRBV6-4 and TRBJ2-7, with D maybe TRBD2 (5 bases). Germline V gene lookup returns CDR1 MRHNA and CDR2 SNTAGT. The length of the CDR3 is 14 residues. V was pared by 5 bases and J by 6 bases, with 17 bases between.

This clonotype was observed a single time. This chain connects TRBV12-3 or TRBV12-4 to TRBJ2-2; 8 bases agree with TRBD2. With V trimmed by 1 base and J by 5 bases, 6 bases remained unmatched. This CDR3 contains 16 residues. The CDR3 reads CASSLESSGITGELFF. The CDR3 DNA is TGTGCCAGCAGTTTAGAAAGTAGCGGGATTACCGGGGAGCTGTTTTTT.

This clonotype came up many times. The CDR3 sequence: CAISESRGLLQETQYF. In nucleotides, the CDR3 is TGTGCCATCAGTGAGTCGCGAGGTCTCCTCCAAGAGACCCAGTACTTC. The chain employs TRBV10-3 and TRBJ2-5; D call uncertain. Trimming cost V 0 bases and J 1 base, with 12 bases left between them. This CDR3 has 16 residues. The germline CDR1 and CDR2 sequences are ENHRY and SYGVKD.

This clonotype appeared many times. The CDR3 region has the DNA TGCGCCAGCAGCTTGAGACAGCCCCCCAGGACTGAAGCTTTCTTT. This gives the protein CASSLRQPPRTEAFF. The chain combines TRBV5-1 with TRBJ1-1; D possibly corresponds to TRBD1 (5 bases). Trimming left V 1 base short and J 5 bases short, with 15 bases between. The CDR3 length is 15 residues. Germline-derived CDR1 and CDR2 are SGHRS and YFSETQ.

In its sample, this clonotype was seen many times. The chain links TRBV19 to TRBJ2-2; 7 nucleotides line up with TRBD1. This CDR3 comprises 15 residues. V was pared by 3 bases and J by 2 bases, with 3 bases of the junction left unmatched. Germline CDR1 is LNHDA and CDR2 is SQIVND (reference sequence). CDR3 protein: CASSMGQTNTGELFF. The CDR3 coding sequence is TGTGCCAGTAGTATGGGACAGACAAACACCGGGGAGCTGTTTTTT. The full variable domain, with the rest looked up from reference TRBV19 and TRBJ2-2, is DGGITQSPKYLFRKEGQNVTLSCEQNLNHDAMYWYRQDPGQGLRLIYYSQIVNDFQKGDIAEGYSVSREKKESFPLTVTSAQKNPTAFYLCASSMGQTNTGELFFGEGSRLTVL.

There are many counts of this clonotype. The chain joins TRBV6-1 to TRBJ1-2; D is undetermined. Germline lookup yields CDR1 MNHNS and CDR2 SASEGT. The CDR3 consists of 13 residues. V lost 1 base to trimming and J lost 4 bases, with 7 bases between them. The CDR3 nucleotides read TGTGCCAGCAGTGAAGTCCTGGGCTATGGCTACACCTTC. Translating gives CASSEVLGYGYTF.

This clonotype was seen a handful of times. The chain combines TRBV7-9 with TRBJ2-5; D not resolved. The CDR3 runs to 14 residues. Looked up from germline, CDR1 is SEHNR and CDR2 is FQNEAQ (reference sequence). Trimming took 5 bases from V and 2 from J, leaving 12 bases between them. CDR3 amino acids: CASSPRAVQETQYF. CDR3 sequence (DNA): TGTGCCAGCAGCCCTCGGGCGGTTCAAGAGACCCAGTACTTC. The full variable domain, with the rest looked up from reference TRBV7-9 and TRBJ2-5, is DTGVSQNPRHKITKRGQNVTFRCDPISEHNRLYWYRQTLGQGPEFLTYFQNEAQLEKSRLLSDRFSAERPKGSFSTLEIQRTEQGDSAMYLCASSPRAVQETQYFGPGTRLLVL.

This clonotype occurred many times. The chain joins TRBV10-3 to TRBJ1-1; 10 bases line up with TRBD1. CDR1 ENHRY and CDR2 SYGVKD come from the germline V gene. The trim removed 4 bases at V and 5 bases at J, leaving 1 base unmatched. The CDR3 contains 13 residues. The CDR3 sequence is CAISGTGGTEAFF. The CDR3 nucleotides read TGTGCCATCAGTGGGACAGGGGGTACTGAAGCTTTCTTT.

This clonotype has ten or more counts. The V gene is TRBV10-3, the J gene TRBJ2-5, with D perhaps matching TRBD1 or TRBD2 (5 bases each). Germline lookup yields CDR1 ENHRY and CDR2 SYGVKD. The CDR3 length is 17 residues. V lost 4 bases and J lost 3, with 21 bases in between. CDR3 amino acids: CAISVTGPGQAEETQYF. The CDR3 DNA reads TGTGCCATCAGTGTCACGGGGCCAGGGCAGGCGGAAGAGACCCAGTACTTC.

This clonotype was recorded a few times. V usage is TRBV12-3 or TRBV12-4 and J usage is TRBJ2-5; a weak D match, TRBD1 (6 bases). The V gene lost 3 bases and the J gene lost 2 bases, with 10 bases spanning the gap. CDR3 length: 14 residues. CDR3 region: CASSLGHQQETQYF. The CDR3 nucleotides are TGTGCCAGCAGTTTGGGACATCAGCAAGAGACCCAGTACTTC.

This clonotype was observed many times. The chain recombines TRBV27 with TRBJ1-5, with D uncertain. The CDR3 totals 13 residues. CDR1 MNHEY and CDR2 SMNVEV come from the germline V gene (reference sequence). V was cut by 5 bases and J by 6 bases, with 11 bases left in between. CDR3 coding DNA: TGTGCCAGCAGTACGACACCCCTTCAGCCCCAGCATTTT. It codes for CASSTTPLQPQHF.

This clonotype was detected only a few times. The chain couples TRBV24-1 to TRBJ2-7, with D possibly TRBD2 on 6 matching bases. The CDR3 extends over 15 amino acids. Deletions cut 4 bases from V and 0 bases from J, with 12 bases between. Germline assignment: CDR1 KGHDR and CDR2 SFDVKD. The DNA for the CDR3 is TGTGCCACCAGTGACGCGTTGGGAGGCTCCTACGAGCAGTACTTC. Protein: CATSDALGGSYEQYF.

This clonotype was seen repeatedly, ten times or more. The rearrangement joins TRBV28 to TRBJ1-1; no firm D call. Germline V gene data show CDR1 as MDHEN and CDR2 as SYDVKM. The CDR3 sequence is 13 residues long. Between the trimmed V and J ends, which lost 6 bases and 5 bases, there was a span of 13 bases. The CDR3 spells CASRRLWGTEAFF. The CDR3 nucleotides are TGTGCCAGCAGGCGACTTTGGGGAACTGAAGCTTTCTTT.

The J gene is TRBJ1-5, the V gene TRBV5-6, with D hard to call. Trimming left V 4 bases short and J 4 bases short, with 21 bases between. The CDR3 extends over 17 amino acids. Germline lookup yields CDR1 SGHDT and CDR2 YYEEEE. CDR3: CASSRGPAQDWNQPQHF. Written as DNA, the CDR3 is TGTGCCAGCAGCCGAGGACCCGCCCAGGATTGGAATCAGCCCCAGCATTTT. The full variable domain, with the rest looked up from reference TRBV5-6 and TRBJ1-5, is DAGVTQSPTHLIKTRGQQVTLRCSPKSGHDTVSWYQQALGQGPQFIFQYYEEEERQRGNFPDRFSGHQFPNYSSELNVNALLLGDSALYLCASSRGPAQDWNQPQHFGDGTRLSIL.

The chain employs TRBV12-3 or TRBV12-4 and TRBJ1-2; D may be TRBD1 (6 bases). The CDR3 is made up of 17 amino acids. V lost 6 bases, J lost 0 bases, and 20 bases lay in between. The CDR3 sequence is CASRPEPRQESNYGYTF. CDR3 DNA: TGTGCCAGCAGACCAGAACCTAGACAGGAGTCTAACTATGGCTACACCTTC.

This rearrangement joins TRBV12-3 or TRBV12-4 to TRBJ1-1; perhaps TRBD1 as D (5 bases). The CDR3 contains 14 residues. V lost 7 bases, J lost 11 bases, and 23 bases lay in between. The DNA for the CDR3 is TGTGCCAGCAATCGTCTCCGGGACCTAGGAGGGGCTTTCTTT. As protein: CASNRLRDLGGAFF.

For this clonotype: Being one base from a much bigger clone, this may be a read error. The V gene is TRBV29-1, the J gene TRBJ2-5; the D call may be TRBD1 or TRBD2 (6 bases each). This CDR3 has 14 amino acids. V was pared by 8 bases and J by 2 bases, with 18 bases between. Looked up from germline, CDR1 is SQVTM and CDR2 is ANQGSEA. CDR3 DNA sequence: TGCAGCCTCCCGGGGGCAGCAGTTCAAGAGACCCAGTACTTC. It yields the protein CSLPGAAVQETQYF.

This clonotype occurred many times. This chain links TRBV5-1 with TRBJ2-7, with 8 positions matching TRBD1. Trimming cost V 5 bases and J 6 bases; bases outside gene matches: 7. Germline V gene sequence: CDR1 SGHRS, CDR2 YFSETQ. The CDR3 length is 13 residues. The CDR3 DNA reads TGCGCCAGCAGAGGGACAGGATATGGCGAGCAGTACTTC. Encoded protein: CASRGTGYGEQYF.

This clonotype was counted many times. This chain links TRBV7-9 with TRBJ1-2; a possible D gene is TRBD1 (6 bases). Germline CDR1 reads SEHNR; CDR2 reads FQNEAQ (reference sequence). V lost 1 base to trimming and J lost 4 bases, with 10 bases between them. CDR3 size: 14 residues. For the CDR3, the DNA is TGTGCCAGCAGCTTAGGGGACAAGGGCTATGGCTACACCTTC. Its translation is CASSLGDKGYGYTF.

This clonotype was seen ten or more times. The V call is TRBV11-1, the J call TRBJ1-1; D is perhaps TRBD1 (6 bases). Deletions cut 5 bases from V and 5 bases from J, with 21 bases between. Germline V gene sequence: CDR1 SGHAT, CDR2 FQDESV (reference sequence). The CDR3 loop spans 16 amino acids. In DNA form, the CDR3 reads TGTGCCAGCAGCCCTAGGGGGGGGCCGCCGGGAACTGAAGCTTTCTTT. Translated: CASSPRGGPPGTEAFF.